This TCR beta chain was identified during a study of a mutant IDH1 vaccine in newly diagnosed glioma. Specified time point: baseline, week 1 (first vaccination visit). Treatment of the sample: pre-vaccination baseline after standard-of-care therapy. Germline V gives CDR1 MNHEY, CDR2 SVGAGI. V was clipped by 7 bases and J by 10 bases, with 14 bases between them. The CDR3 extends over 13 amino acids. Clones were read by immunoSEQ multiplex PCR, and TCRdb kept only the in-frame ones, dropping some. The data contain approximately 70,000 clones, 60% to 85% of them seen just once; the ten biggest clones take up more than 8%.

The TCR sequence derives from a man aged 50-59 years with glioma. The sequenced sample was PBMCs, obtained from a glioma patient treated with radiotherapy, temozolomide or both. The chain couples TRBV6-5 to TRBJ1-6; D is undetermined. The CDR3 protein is CASKGGVESPLHF. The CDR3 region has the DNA TGTGCCAGCAAGGGAGGAGTAGAGTCACCCCTCCACTTT.